The 32 T cell receptor beta chains below were found in one sample sequenced in a study of human T cells and chemical hapten exposure. Regarding time point: patch test 1, 2 weeks after DPC sensitization. Treatment denoted: therapeutic diphenylcyclopropenone sensitization with weekly scalp DPC. One entry per CDR3 protein, called by TCRdb with MiXCR from the RACE reads. The top ten clones hold under 2.5% of a sample with about 360,000 distinct CDR3 sequences, around 5% of them seen once. The sequenced sample was whole blood, obtained in connection with sensitization to the hapten diphenylcyclopropenone (DPC). These receptors originate from a woman aged 50 to 60 with alopecia areata. Some clones in this sample may be carry-over from other donors' samples.

This clonotype was detected ten times or more. The genes are TRBV5-1 and TRBJ1-6; no reliable D call. Germline V gene data show CDR1 as SGHRS and CDR2 as YFSETQ. The CDR3 is 16 residues long. With 0 bases removed from V and 7 bases from J, the gap between germline ends came to 14 bases. The CDR3, as DNA: TGCGCCAGCAGCTTGGCGCCCCAGCGCTACAATTCACCCCTCCACTTT. Protein: CASSLAPQRYNSPLHF.

This clonotype appeared many times. This sequence joins TRBV30 and TRBJ1-6, with TRBD1 as a possible D gene (6 bases). Germline V lookup: CDR1 GTSNPN, CDR2 SVGIG (reference sequence). The V end was cut by 4 bases, the J end by 10 bases, with 14 bases between. The CDR3 spans 13 residues. The CDR3 sequence: CAWNAGEGSPLHF. The CDR3, as DNA: TGTGCCTGGAACGCAGGGGAAGGGTCACCCCTCCACTTT.

This clonotype has at least ten counts. The rearrangement links TRBV11-3 to TRBJ2-2, with 9 bases identical to TRBD1. This CDR3 is 17 amino acids long. Losses at the gene ends were 5 bases for V and 0 bases for J; bases not matched to a gene: 7. The germline V gene has CDR1 SGHNT and CDR2 YENEEA. This CDR3 is CASSTLQGAANTGELFF. Written as DNA, the CDR3 is TGTGCCAGCAGCACCCTACAGGGGGCAGCGAACACCGGGGAGCTGTTTTTT.

This clonotype occurred many times. This chain uses TRBV18 with TRBJ1-5; D unresolved. This CDR3 spans 15 amino acids. Germline V lookup: CDR1 KGHSH, CDR2 LQKENI. The V and J ends lost 2 bases and 3 bases respectively, with 11 bases between them. The CDR3 is CASSPNPLANQPQHF. Written as DNA, the CDR3 is TGTGCCAGCTCACCAAACCCTCTGGCCAATCAGCCCCAGCATTTT.

This clonotype was recorded at least ten times. The chain carries TRBV28 and TRBJ2-3; 8 positions match TRBD1. The CDR3 sequence is 15 residues long. V shed 3 bases and J 1 base; nucleotides not matched to a gene: 3. Looked up from germline, CDR1 is MDHEN and CDR2 is SYDVKM. The DNA for the CDR3 is TGTGCCAGCAGTTTCGGGGGACAGGGCACAGATACGCAGTATTTT. The encoded protein is CASSFGGQGTDTQYF.

V usage is TRBV29-1 and J usage is TRBJ2-1; TRBD2 agrees at 7 bases. CDR1 is SQVTM and CDR2 is ANQGSEA in the germline V gene. The junction had 7 bases not matched to a gene; V was cut back by 7 bases and J by 4 bases. The CDR3 extends over 13 amino acids. In DNA, the CDR3 is TGCAGCGCCTCAGCGGGGCTTTACAATGAGCAGTTCTTC. Amino acids: CSASAGLYNEQFF.

Ten or more counts support this clonotype. V usage is TRBV20-1 and J usage is TRBJ1-1; 7 bases agree with TRBD1. The V gene end was trimmed by 5 bases and the J gene end by 5 bases; junction bases not matched to a gene: 14. CDR1 and CDR2 (germline): DFQATT, SNEGSKA (reference sequence). The CDR3 is made up of 15 amino acids. Written as DNA, the CDR3 is TGCAGTGCTCTTCAAACAGGGGTAGTAAAGACTGAAGCTTTCTTT. Translated, it gives CSALQTGVVKTEAFF.

A few counts support this clonotype. The V and J genes are TRBV12-3 or TRBV12-4 and TRBJ1-5; no reliable D call. The V gene lost 1 base and the J gene lost 7 bases, with 5 bases spanning the gap. CDR3 size: 12 residues. CDR3 protein: CASSLGIQPQHF. The CDR3 DNA reads TGTGCCAGCAGTTTAGGGATCCAGCCCCAGCATTTT.

This clonotype was seen ten or more times. The rearrangement uses TRBV7-2 and TRBJ1-2; D unresolved. Trimming removed 2 bases at V and 0 bases at J, with 10 bases between. CDR1 and CDR2 (germline): SGHTA, FQGNSA. This CDR3 is built from 15 residues. CDR3 nucleotide sequence: TGTGCCAGCAGCTTAAACGCAGGAGCTAACTATGGCTACACCTTC. This gives the protein CASSLNAGANYGYTF.

This clonotype turned up a few times. V gene TRBV6-2 or TRBV6-3 combines with J gene TRBJ1-5, with D possibly TRBD1 on 5 matching bases. Deletions cut 0 bases from V and 5 bases from J, with 17 bases between. The germline gives CDR1 MNHEY, CDR2 SVGEGT. This CDR3 is built from 17 residues. The CDR3 loop is CASSYSPGRNRDQPQHF. In DNA form, the CDR3 reads TGTGCCAGCAGTTACTCGCCGGGACGGAACCGAGATCAGCCCCAGCATTTT.

This clonotype was counted between two and nine times. The chain recombines TRBV7-9 with TRBJ2-1; 13 nucleotides match TRBD2. The CDR3 extends over 17 amino acids. J gave up 5 bases and V 0 bases, and 4 bases lay outside the gene matches. Germline lookup yields CDR1 SEHNR and CDR2 FQNEAQ (reference sequence). The CDR3 sequence is CASSLARTSGSDNEQFF. In DNA form, the CDR3 reads TGTGCCAGCAGCTTAGCGCGGACTAGCGGGAGTGACAATGAGCAGTTCTTC.

This clonotype was observed a few times. This chain connects TRBV12-3 or TRBV12-4 to TRBJ2-3; D possibly matches TRBD1 or TRBD2 (5 bases each). The CDR3 loop spans 15 amino acids. Trimming left V 7 bases short and J 4 bases short, with 18 bases between. The CDR3 region is CASTKSRGGADTQYF. CDR3 DNA sequence: TGTGCCAGCACCAAGTCACGGGGCGGAGCAGATACGCAGTATTTT.

This chain uses TRBV3-1 with TRBJ2-1, with 11 bases that match TRBD2. The germline V gene has CDR1 LGHDT and CDR2 YNNKEL (reference sequence). With V trimmed by 3 bases and J by 7 bases, 8 bases remained unmatched. This CDR3 comprises 16 residues. The CDR3 protein is CASSHLLAGAGNEQFF. CDR3 bases: TGTGCCAGCAGCCACTTACTAGCGGGAGCGGGGAATGAGCAGTTCTTC.

This clonotype was found many times. The V call is TRBV27, the J call TRBJ2-3; 9 nucleotides line up with TRBD1. Trimming at V came to 4 bases and at J to 6 bases, leaving 11 bases not matched to a gene. Germline V gene lookup returns CDR1 MNHEY and CDR2 SMNVEV (reference sequence). The CDR3 consists of 16 residues. The DNA for the CDR3 is TGTGCCAGCAGTTCCTCCCAGACAGGGGGTTGGGATACGCAGTATTTT. Amino acid sequence: CASSSSQTGGWDTQYF.

The chain joins TRBV18 to TRBJ2-7; 8 nucleotides align to TRBD2. This CDR3 is built from 15 residues. V shed 6 bases and J 2 bases; nucleotides not matched to a gene: 9. Looked up from germline, CDR1 is KGHSH and CDR2 is LQKENI. CDR3 residues: CASSPVAGNTYEQYF. CDR3 bases: TGTGCCAGCTCTCCGGTAGCGGGGAACACCTACGAGCAGTACTTC. The full variable domain, in which reference TRBV18 and TRBJ2-7 provide the parts outside the CDR3, is NAGVMQNPRHLVRRRGQEARLRCSPMKGHSHVYWYRQLPEEGLKFMVYLQKENIIDESGMPKERFSAEFPKEGPSILRIQQVVRGDSAAYFCASSPVAGNTYEQYFGPGTRLTVT.

The chain combines TRBV6-6 with TRBJ2-1; 9 nucleotides line up with TRBD2. Germline V CDR1 and CDR2: MNHNY, SVGAGI (reference sequence). V lost 5 bases, J lost 7 bases, and 9 bases stayed unmatched. This CDR3 is built from 15 residues. The CDR3 here is CASSGIAGVRNEQFF. In DNA, the CDR3 is TGTGCCAGCAGTGGTATAGCGGGAGTTCGAAATGAGCAGTTCTTC.

This clonotype was observed a few times. The chain uses TRBV28 and TRBJ1-4; TRBD1 is a possible D gene (6 bases). Germline lookup yields CDR1 MDHEN and CDR2 SYDVKM. There are 19 residues in the CDR3. Trimming removed 5 bases at V and 8 bases at J, with 30 bases between. The CDR3 region is CASSGILGDSRGQAEKLFF. CDR3 bases: TGTGCCAGCAGTGGCATCTTAGGTGATAGCAGGGGCCAGGCCGAAAAACTGTTTTTT.

This clonotype was observed a few times. This sequence joins TRBV29-1 and TRBJ2-1, with D unresolved. The CDR3 extends over 11 amino acids. Germline V gene data show CDR1 as SQVTM and CDR2 as ANQGSEA. V shed 5 bases and J shed 8 bases, with 10 bases lying between them. The DNA for the CDR3 is TGCAGCGTTCCCCGGGTGGATGAGCAGTTCTTC. Its protein is CSVPRVDEQFF.

This clonotype was seen at least ten times. The genes are TRBV7-2 and TRBJ1-2; 7 bases fit TRBD1. CDR3 size: 15 residues. Germline V CDR1 and CDR2: SGHTA, FQGNSA. J gave up 6 bases and V 1 base, and 8 bases lay outside the gene matches. The CDR3 sequence is CASSLGVRGSHGYTF. DNA for the CDR3: TGTGCCAGCAGCTTAGGGGTCAGGGGGTCCCATGGCTACACCTTC.

This clonotype has a handful of counts. At one end the junction does not follow the germline gene, possibly because of a read error. This chain uses TRBV20-1 with TRBJ1-2; no clear D. The CDR3 is 14 residues long. Germline CDR1 DFQATT, CDR2 SNEGSKA (reference sequence). CDR3 in DNA: TGCAGTGCGAGAGAGGCACGGGAAATCTATGGCTACACCTTC. Amino acid sequence: CSAREAREIYGYTF.

This clonotype has just a few counts. The chain couples TRBV20-1 to TRBJ1-1, with D possibly being TRBD1 (6 bases). The CDR3 has 15 amino acids. Germline V gene data show CDR1 as DFQATT and CDR2 as SNEGSKA (reference sequence). Between the trimmed V and J ends, which lost 6 bases and 1 base, there was a span of 18 bases. In nucleotides, the CDR3 is TGCAGTGCCCACCGGGACAACACTCGGAACACTGAAGCTTTCTTT. Translation gives CSAHRDNTRNTEAFF.

This clonotype was seen repeatedly, ten times or more. The chain has TRBV6-2 or TRBV6-3 and TRBJ2-1, with TRBD2 identical over 8 bases. This CDR3 is 11 amino acids long. Losses at the gene ends were 6 bases for V and 9 bases for J; bases not matched to a gene: 1. Germline CDR1 MNHEY, CDR2 SVGEGT. The CDR3 sequence is CASRAGVEQFF. CDR3 DNA: TGTGCCAGCAGAGCGGGAGTTGAGCAGTTCTTC.

The sample holds many counts of this clonotype. This chain uses TRBV6-1 with TRBJ2-5, with 9 bases that match TRBD2. Germline V gene data show CDR1 as MNHNS and CDR2 as SASEGT. The CDR3 covers 15 residues. The V gene end was trimmed by 5 bases and the J gene end by 7 bases; junction bases not matched to a gene: 11. The CDR3 DNA follows: TGTGCCAGCAGTATGGGACTAGCTCTCGGGGGGACCCAGTACTTC. Amino acids: CASSMGLALGGTQYF.

CDR3 bases: TGTGCCACCAGCATTCACAGGGGTCCCAATGAAAAACTGTTTTTT. It encodes CATSIHRGPNEKLFF. The rearrangement joins TRBV15 to TRBJ1-4, with 7 bases that match TRBD1. Trimming at V came to 4 bases and at J to 5 bases, leaving 7 bases not matched to a gene. The germline gives CDR1 LNHNV, CDR2 YYDKDF (reference sequence). This CDR3 spans 15 amino acids. Full variable domain (missing parts from reference TRBV15 and TRBJ1-4): DAMVIQNPRYQVTQFGKPVTLSCSQTLNHNVMYWYQQKSSQAPKLLFHYYDKDFNNEADTPDNFQSRRPNTSFCFLDIRSPGLGDTAMYLCATSIHRGPNEKLFFGSGTQLSVL.

The V and J genes are TRBV12-3 or TRBV12-4 and TRBJ2-3, with D maybe TRBD2 (6 bases). Deletions cut 6 bases from V and 7 bases from J, with 14 bases between. The CDR3 consists of 13 residues. The CDR3 region has the DNA TGTGCCAGCAGCTCGCTTGGAGGGAATACGCAGTATTTT. This encodes CASSSLGGNTQYF.

The sample holds a few counts of this clonotype. V and J are TRBV18 and TRBJ2-7; TRBD1 matches at 8 bases. CDR3 length equals 14 residues. The V and J ends lost 8 bases and 6 bases, in that order; junction bases with no gene match: 12. Germline assignment: CDR1 KGHSH and CDR2 LQKENI. In nucleotides, the CDR3 is TGTGCCAGCAGTAGAGACCAGGGGGCGAGCGAGCAGTACTTC. Amino acid sequence: CASSRDQGASEQYF.

The chain couples TRBV28 to TRBJ2-1; weak D call: TRBD2 (6 bases). CDR3 length: 11 residues. V dropped 7 bases and J dropped 10 bases, with 11 bases sitting between them. Germline loops: CDR1 MDHEN, CDR2 SYDVKM. CDR3 DNA sequence: TGTGCCAGCAACCTGAGCGGGGAGCAGTTCTTC. Protein product: CASNLSGEQFF.

The chain joins TRBV4-2 to TRBJ2-3; D remains unclear. Trimming removed 2 bases from V and 4 bases from J, with 7 bases in between. The CDR3 is 13 residues long. Germline V CDR1 and CDR2: LGHNA, YNFKEQ. CDR3 region: CASSQTRADTQYF. The CDR3 nucleotides are TGTGCCAGCAGCCAAACCAGAGCAGATACGCAGTATTTT.

This clonotype has at least ten counts. The chain has TRBV3-1 and TRBJ2-3; D might be TRBD2 (7 bases). CDR1 and CDR2 from the germline V gene are LGHDT and YNNKEL (reference sequence). This CDR3 is 17 amino acids long. Trimming shortened V by 4 bases and J by 2 bases, and 19 bases separated the two germline ends. As DNA, the CDR3 is TGTGCCAGCAGCCCTCTGTCTAGGGGGGGCCTCACAGATACGCAGTATTTT. This encodes CASSPLSRGGLTDTQYF.

The chain joins TRBV20-1 to TRBJ2-3; tentatively, D is TRBD2 (5 bases). V lost 3 bases, J lost 4 bases, and 17 bases lay in between. Germline V gives CDR1 DFQATT, CDR2 SNEGSKA (reference sequence). The CDR3 sequence is 15 residues long. The CDR3 coding sequence is TGCAGTGCTAGCGAAGCGGTAACCCCGGCAGATACGCAGTATTTT. This sequence encodes CSASEAVTPADTQYF.

In this sample, this clonotype turned up many times. The genes are TRBV7-9 and TRBJ1-5, with D possibly TRBD1 on 6 matching bases. The CDR3 contains 17 residues. Trimming pared 2 bases from V and 6 bases from J, leaving 20 bases between. Germline assignment: CDR1 SEHNR and CDR2 FQNEAQ (reference sequence). CDR3 sequence reads: CASSLYLAGAGRQPQHF. CDR3 in DNA: TGTGCCAGCAGCTTATATCTTGCGGGGGCCGGTCGTCAGCCCCAGCATTTT.

This clonotype was observed a handful of times. The chain uses TRBV12-3 or TRBV12-4 and TRBJ2-2, with D maybe TRBD1 (6 bases). Between the trimmed V and J ends, which lost 5 bases and 7 bases, there was a span of 20 bases. The CDR3 spans 16 residues. The CDR3: CASSALLQGRGGELFF. The CDR3 nucleotides read TGTGCCAGCAGTGCACTTTTACAGGGACGGGGCGGGGAGCTGTTTTTT.